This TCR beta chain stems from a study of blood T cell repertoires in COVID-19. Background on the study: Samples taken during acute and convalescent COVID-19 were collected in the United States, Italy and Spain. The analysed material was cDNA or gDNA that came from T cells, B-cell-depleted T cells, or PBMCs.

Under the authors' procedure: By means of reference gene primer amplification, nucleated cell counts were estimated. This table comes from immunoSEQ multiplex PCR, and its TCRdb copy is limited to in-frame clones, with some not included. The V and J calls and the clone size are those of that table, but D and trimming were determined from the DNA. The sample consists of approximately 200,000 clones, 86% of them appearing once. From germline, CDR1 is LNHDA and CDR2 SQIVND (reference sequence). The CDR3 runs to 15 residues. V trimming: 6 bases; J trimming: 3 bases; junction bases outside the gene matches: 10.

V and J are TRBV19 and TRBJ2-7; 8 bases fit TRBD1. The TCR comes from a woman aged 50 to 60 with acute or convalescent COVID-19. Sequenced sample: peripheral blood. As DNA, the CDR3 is TGTGCCAGTAGCACCAGGGACAGGAACGTCTACGAGCAGTACTTC. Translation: CASSTRDRNVYEQYF.